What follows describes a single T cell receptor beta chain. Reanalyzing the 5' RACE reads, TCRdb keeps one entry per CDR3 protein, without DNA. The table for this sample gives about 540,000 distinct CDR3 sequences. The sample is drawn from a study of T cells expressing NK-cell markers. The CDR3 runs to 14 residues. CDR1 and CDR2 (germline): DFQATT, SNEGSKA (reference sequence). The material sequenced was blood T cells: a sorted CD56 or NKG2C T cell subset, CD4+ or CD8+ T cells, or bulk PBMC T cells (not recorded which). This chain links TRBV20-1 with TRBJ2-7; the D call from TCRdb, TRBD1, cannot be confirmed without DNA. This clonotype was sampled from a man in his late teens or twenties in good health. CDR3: CSAVLGQGVYEQYF.